This T cell receptor beta chain was observed in a study of cytomegalovirus exposure and HLA in healthy donors. General study results and limits: What was likely a sequencing artifact was a cluster of highly shared sequence variants.

Researchers ran the PCR with 60 Vbeta and 13 Jbeta primers. Only in-frame clones appear in the TCRdb table, and some are missing; sequencing was by immunoSEQ multiplex PCR. This table holds over 100,000 clones, about 70% found once. Germline V CDR1 and CDR2: SGHTA, FQGNSA. The CDR3 has 15 residues. V gave up 1 base and J gave up 5 bases; unmatched junction bases: 6. As to this clone: Its target is not known.

The rearrangement joins TRBV7-2 to TRBJ2-3; 7 bases fit TRBD2. The sample comprised PBMCs. The sequence was obtained from a male donor in good health and CMV-seronegative. The CDR3 DNA follows: TGTGCCAGCAGCTTAGTTTCCGCGGGAGAAGATACGCAGTATTTT. Translating gives CASSLVSAGEDTQYF.